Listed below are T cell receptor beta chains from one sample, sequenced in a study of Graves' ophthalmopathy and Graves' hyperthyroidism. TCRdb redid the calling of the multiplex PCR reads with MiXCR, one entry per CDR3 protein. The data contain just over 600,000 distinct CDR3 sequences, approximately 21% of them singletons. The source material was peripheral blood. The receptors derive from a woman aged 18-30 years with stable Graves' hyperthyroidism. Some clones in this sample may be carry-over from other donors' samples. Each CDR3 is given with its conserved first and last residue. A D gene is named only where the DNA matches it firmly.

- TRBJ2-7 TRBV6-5 CASRRGDAPSYEQYF
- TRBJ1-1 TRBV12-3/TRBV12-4 CASSFATGFTEAFF
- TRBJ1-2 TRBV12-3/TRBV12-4 CASTSQGTNYGYTF
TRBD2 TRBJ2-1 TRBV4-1 CASSQGLAGTEQFF
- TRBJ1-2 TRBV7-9 CASSSPNWPYGYTF
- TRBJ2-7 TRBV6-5 CASSWDGSPGEQYF
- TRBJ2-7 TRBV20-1 CSASSGSYDQYF
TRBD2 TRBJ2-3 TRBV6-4 CASSAGSGSTDTQYF
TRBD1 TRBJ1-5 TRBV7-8 CASSSLDRDVGNQPQHF
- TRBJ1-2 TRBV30 CATTNRGHGYTF
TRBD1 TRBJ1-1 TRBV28 CASSPLRDRVNTEAFF
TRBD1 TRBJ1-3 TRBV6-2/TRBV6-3 CASSYPTEKQTGNGNTIYF
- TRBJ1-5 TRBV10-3 CAPNHRGRNQPQHF
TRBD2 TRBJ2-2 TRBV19 CASSITSGANTGELFF
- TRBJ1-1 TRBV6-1 CACSRTGSDTEAFF
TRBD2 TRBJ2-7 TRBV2 CASSEWVASGRGRYEQYF
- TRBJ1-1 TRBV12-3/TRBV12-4 CASSLAKGTEAFF
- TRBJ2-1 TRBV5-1 CASSLAGDNEKFF
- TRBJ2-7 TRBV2 CASSVQVLTGEQYF
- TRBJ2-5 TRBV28 CASSSPGLGETQYF
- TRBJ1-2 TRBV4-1 CASSQGDHYGYTF
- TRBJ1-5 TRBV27 CASSLSTAGGQPQHF
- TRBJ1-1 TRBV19 CASSIPQGRAENTEAFF
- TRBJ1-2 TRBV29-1 CSVGSGPGYTF
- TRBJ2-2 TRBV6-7 CASSSVPGPLLESTGELFF